This T cell receptor beta chain was sequenced in a study of blood T cell repertoires in COVID-19. Profiling relied on immunoSEQ multiplex PCR, and the TCRdb table lists in-frame clones only, not all of them. The sample gives around 300,000 clones, 85% of which show up once; around 4% is in the top ten. This clone was observed a single time. The origin of this receptor is a woman in her fifties or sixties with active or convalescent COVID-19. The sample comprised peripheral blood.

The CDR3 DNA sequence: TGTGCCAGCAGTGACGGCGGGTACAATGAGCAGTTCTTC. Encoded protein: CASSDGGYNEQFF. The chain employs TRBV2 and TRBJ2-1, with D maybe TRBD2 (5 bases). CDR3 length: 13 amino acids. V was pared by 3 bases and J by 4 bases, with 7 bases between. CDR1 SNHLY and CDR2 FYNNEI come from the germline V gene.